Listed here are 17 T cell receptor beta chains from one sample, sequenced in a study of radiotherapy plus CTLA-4 blockade in lung cancer. The assay was immunoSEQ multiplex PCR, and TCRdb's table has in-frame clones only and misses some. The data contain about 13,000 clones, 80% to 90% of them singletons. The sequencing here drew on peripheral blood, taken from a patient treated with radiotherapy plus ipilimumab. The receptors originated from a human donor with non-small cell lung cancer that progressed on radiotherapy plus ipilimumab. Some clones in this sample may be carry-over from other donors' samples.

In regard to this clone: The junction shows a germline mismatch at one end, possibly a read error. Other DNA sequences within the sample encode an identical CDR3. The rearrangement links TRBV5-6 to TRBJ2-5; TRBD1 matches at 9 bases. In germline, CDR1 is SGHDT, CDR2 YYEEEE. The CDR3 contains 16 residues. The CDR3 nucleotides are TGTGCCAGCAGCACCACAGGGGGCTGGACCTTCGAGACCCAATACTTC. The encoded protein is CASSTTGGWTFETQYF. Drawing the rest from reference TRBV5-6 and TRBJ2-5, the complete variable domain is DAGVTQSPTHLIKTRGQQVTLRCSPKSGHDTVSWYQQALGQGPQFIFQYYEEEERQRGNFPDRFSGHQFPNYSSELNVNALLLGDSALYLCASSTTGGWTFETQYFGPGTRLLVL.

Comments on this clone: This sample also contains other DNA sequences that code for the same CDR3. The chain recombines TRBV7-2 with TRBJ2-1, with 7 bases matching TRBD1. The CDR3 consists of 16 residues. V gave up 5 bases and J gave up 6 bases; unmatched junction bases: 13. The V gene's germline CDR1 is SGHTA and CDR2 FQGNSA. The CDR3 protein is CASSPWNRGISNEQFF. In DNA form, the CDR3 reads TGTGCCAGCAGCCCGTGGAACAGGGGCATTTCCAATGAGCAGTTCTTC. Using reference TRBV7-2 and TRBJ2-1 for the parts outside the CDR3, the full variable domain is GAGVSQSPSNKVTEKGKDVELRCDPISGHTALYWYRQSLGQGLEFLIYFQGNSAPDKSGLPSDRFSAERTGGSVSTLTIQRTQQEDSAVYLCASSPWNRGISNEQFFGPGTRLTVL.

V and J are TRBV7-8 and TRBJ2-7; D remains unclear. V gave up 2 bases and J gave up 5 bases, with 7 bases separating them. CDR3 size: 12 residues. Germline V gene lookup returns CDR1 SGHVS and CDR2 FQNEAQ. DNA for the CDR3: TGTGCCAGCAGCTTATTTGGGCACGAGCAGTACTTC. It specifies CASSLFGHEQYF.

This chain joins TRBV11-2 and TRBJ2-7, with 8 bases lining up with TRBD1. Trimming cost V 6 bases and J 3 bases; bases outside gene matches: 13. This CDR3 is built from 16 residues. The germline V gene encodes CDR1 SGHAT and CDR2 FQNNGV. The CDR3 DNA reads TGTGCCAGCAGGAGTGGGGGACAGGCGGAAATCTACGAGCAGTACTTC. This codes for CASRSGGQAEIYEQYF.

The chain joins TRBV7-2 to TRBJ2-2; TRBD2 agrees at 8 bases. The CDR3 covers 13 residues. Germline V gives CDR1 SGHTA, CDR2 FQGNSA. With 3 bases clipped from V and 6 bases from J, the junction kept 0 bases outside the gene matches. This CDR3 reads CASSFGGAGELFF. The CDR3 region has the DNA TGTGCCAGCAGCTTCGGGGGGGCCGGGGAGCTGTTTTTT. The whole variable domain, remainder taken from reference TRBV7-2 and TRBJ2-2, is GAGVSQSPSNKVTEKGKDVELRCDPISGHTALYWYRQSLGQGLEFLIYFQGNSAPDKSGLPSDRFSAERTGGSVSTLTIQRTQQEDSAVYLCASSFGGAGELFFGEGSRLTVL.

The chain joins TRBV14 to TRBJ2-6, with 8 bases matching TRBD1. Germline CDR1 and CDR2: SGHDN and FVKESK. The CDR3 contains 19 residues. With V trimmed by 3 bases and J by 4 bases, 14 bases remained unmatched. CDR3 nucleotide sequence: TGTGCCAGCAGCCATCGGCCGGGACAGGTGCTCTCCGGGGCCAACGTCCTGACTTTC. Residues: CASSHRPGQVLSGANVLTF.

CDR3 bases: TGCGCCAGCAGTGCGGACAGGGCTGCCGGCTACACCTTC. Its translation: CASSADRAAGYTF. The J gene is TRBJ1-2, the V gene TRBV10-2; 8 positions match TRBD1. CDR3 length equals 13 residues. J was trimmed by 8 bases and V by 4 bases; bases with no gene match: 6. The germline V gene encodes CDR1 WSHSY and CDR2 SAAADI.

This rearrangement joins TRBV15 to TRBJ1-2; perhaps TRBD1 as D (6 bases). V lost 8 bases to trimming and J lost 0 bases, with 28 bases between them. CDR3 length: 19 residues. Germline values: CDR1 LNHNV, CDR2 YYDKDF (reference sequence). CDR3 DNA: TGTGCCACCGGAGCAGATGAGGGACACTCGAAAAGGCCTAACTATGGCTACACCTTC. This translates into CATGADEGHSKRPNYGYTF.

This chain joins TRBV5-1 and TRBJ2-2, with D perhaps matching TRBD1 (6 bases). This CDR3 is built from 17 residues. CDR1 and CDR2 (germline): SGHRS, YFSETQ. V lost 4 bases and J 0 bases, leaving 16 bases between the germline ends. Here the CDR3 DNA reads TGCGCCAGCAGCCCAGGGGTGGGGCGGACGAACACCGGGGAGCTGTTTTTT. This gives the protein CASSPGVGRTNTGELFF.

The DNA for the CDR3 is TGTGCCACCGGAGATCCCGGGACAGGGGGTAATGAGCAGTTCTTC. It is translated as CATGDPGTGGNEQFF. This chain connects TRBV15 to TRBJ2-1; 11 bases line up with TRBD1. Germline values: CDR1 LNHNV, CDR2 YYDKDF (reference sequence). Trimming at V came to 8 bases and at J to 7 bases, leaving 10 bases not matched to a gene. This CDR3 is 15 amino acids long.

The chain links TRBV5-4 to TRBJ2-4; 13 nucleotides match TRBD2. The CDR3 has 16 residues. The germline V gene has CDR1 SGHNT and CDR2 YYREEE (reference sequence). V lost 5 bases and J lost 8; bases outside the gene matches: 10. CDR3 region: CASSGRTSGSRDIQYF. The CDR3 bases are TGTGCCAGCAGTGGTCGGACTAGCGGGAGTCGAGACATTCAGTACTTC. The full variable domain, rest sourced from reference TRBV5-4 and TRBJ2-4, is ETGVTQSPTHLIKTRGQQVTLRCSSQSGHNTVSWYQQALGQGPQFIFQYYREEENGRGNFPPRFSGLQFPNYSSELNVNALELDDSALYLCASSGRTSGSRDIQYFGAGTRLSVL.

As regards this clone: At one end the junction does not follow the germline gene, possibly because of a read error. The J gene is TRBJ2-1, the V gene TRBV11-2, with D maybe TRBD2 (5 bases). The CDR3 covers 15 residues. CDR1 and CDR2 from the germline V gene are SGHAT and FQNNGV. The CDR3 nucleotides are TGTGCCGGCAGGATTTACGGCGGGTCTGGCAATGAGCAGTTCTTC. It translates to CAGRIYGGSGNEQFF.

This clone has only a few counts. The gene calls are TRBV7-3 and TRBJ2-1; maybe TRBD2 (6 bases). CDR1 is SGHTA, CDR2 FQGTGA, per germline. This CDR3 is built from 16 residues. Trimming cost V 5 bases and J 0 bases, with 14 bases left between them. For the CDR3, the DNA is TGTGCCAGCAGCGAGGCTGGGGGGAGCTCCTACAATGAGCAGTTCTTC. Its translation is CASSEAGGSSYNEQFF.

The chain employs TRBV10-1 and TRBJ1-3; possible D gene TRBD1, 6 bases. V was shortened by 7 bases and J by 8 bases, with 18 bases between the two germline ends. The CDR3 loop spans 14 amino acids. CDR1 and CDR2 (germline): WNHNN, SYGVQD (reference sequence). The CDR3 DNA sequence: TGCGCCAGCATCAGGGGCATATTGCTCTACACCATATATTTT. As protein: CASIRGILLYTIYF.

The chain joins TRBV2 to TRBJ1-1; D may be TRBD1 (6 bases). Per germline, CDR1 SNHLY and CDR2 FYNNEI. The CDR3 covers 13 residues. V lost 6 bases and J 1 base, leaving 9 bases between the germline ends. This chain's CDR3 is CASRVRGNTEAFF. The DNA of the CDR3 is TGTGCCAGCAGGGTCAGGGGGAACACTGAAGCTTTCTTT.

The table lists this clone with a count of one. The chain carries TRBV5-1 and TRBJ2-1; no clear D. The CDR3 contains 13 residues. V was shortened by 1 base and J by 3 bases, with 5 bases between the two germline ends. Germline V gene data show CDR1 as SGHRS and CDR2 as YFSETQ. CDR3 nucleotide sequence: TGCGCCAGCAGCTTGAATCTCTACAATGAGCAGTTCTTC. It yields the protein CASSLNLYNEQFF.

The chain recombines TRBV4-1 with TRBJ1-1; no clear D gene. V lost 0 bases, J lost 0 bases, and 8 bases lay in between. The V gene's germline CDR1 is MGHRA and CDR2 YSYEKL. The CDR3 runs to 15 residues. CDR3 sequence reads: CASSQDGAVNTEAFF. As DNA, the CDR3 is TGCGCCAGCAGCCAAGATGGTGCGGTGAACACTGAAGCTTTCTTT.